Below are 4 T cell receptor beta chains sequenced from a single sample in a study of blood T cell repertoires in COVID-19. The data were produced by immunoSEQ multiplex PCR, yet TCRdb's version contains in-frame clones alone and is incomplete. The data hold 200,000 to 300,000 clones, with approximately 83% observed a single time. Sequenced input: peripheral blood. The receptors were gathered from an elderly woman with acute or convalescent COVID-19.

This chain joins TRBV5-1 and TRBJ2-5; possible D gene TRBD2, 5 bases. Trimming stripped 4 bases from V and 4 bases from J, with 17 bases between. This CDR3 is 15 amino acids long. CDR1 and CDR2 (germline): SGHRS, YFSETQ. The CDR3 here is CASSHPTTGLETQYF. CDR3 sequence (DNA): TGCGCCAGCAGCCACCCGACAACGGGGTTAGAGACCCAGTACTTC.

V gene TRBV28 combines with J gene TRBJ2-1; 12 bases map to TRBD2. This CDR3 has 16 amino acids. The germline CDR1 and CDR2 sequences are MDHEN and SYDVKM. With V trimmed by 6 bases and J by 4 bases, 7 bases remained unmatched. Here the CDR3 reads CASRTSGGRGYNEQFF. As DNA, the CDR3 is TGTGCCAGCAGAACTAGCGGGGGGAGGGGATACAATGAGCAGTTCTTC.

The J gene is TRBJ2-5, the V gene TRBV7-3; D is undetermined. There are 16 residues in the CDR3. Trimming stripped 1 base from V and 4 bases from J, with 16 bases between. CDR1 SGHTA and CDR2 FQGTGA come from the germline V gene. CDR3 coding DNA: TGTGCCAGCAGCTTAAACCAATGGTTACCGGGAGAGACCCAGTACTTC. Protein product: CASSLNQWLPGETQYF.

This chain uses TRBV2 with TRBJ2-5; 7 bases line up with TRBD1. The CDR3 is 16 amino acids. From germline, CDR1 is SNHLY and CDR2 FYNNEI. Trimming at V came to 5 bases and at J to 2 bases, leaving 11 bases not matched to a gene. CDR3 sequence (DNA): TGTGCCAGCAGTCCTGGGGCGGCAGGGGGACAAGAGACCCAGTACTTC. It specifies CASSPGAAGGQETQYF. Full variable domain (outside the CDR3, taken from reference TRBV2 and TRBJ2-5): EPEVTQTPSHQVTQMGQEVILRCVPISNHLYFYWYRQILGQKVEFLVSFYNNEISEKSEIFDDQFSVERPDGSNFTLKIRSTKLEDSAMYFCASSPGAAGGQETQYFGPGTRLLVL.